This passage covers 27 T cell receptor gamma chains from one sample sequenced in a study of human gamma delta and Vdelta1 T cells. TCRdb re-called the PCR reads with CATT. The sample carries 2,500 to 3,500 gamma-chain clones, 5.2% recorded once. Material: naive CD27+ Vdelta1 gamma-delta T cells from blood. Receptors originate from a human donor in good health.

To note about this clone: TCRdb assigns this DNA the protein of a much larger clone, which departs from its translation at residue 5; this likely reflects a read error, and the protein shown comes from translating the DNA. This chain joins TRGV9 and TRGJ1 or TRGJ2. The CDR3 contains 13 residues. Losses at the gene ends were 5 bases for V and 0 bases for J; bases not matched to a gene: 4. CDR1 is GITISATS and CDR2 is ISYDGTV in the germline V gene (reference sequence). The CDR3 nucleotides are TGTGCCTTGTGGGGGGAGAATTATTATAAGAAACTCTTT. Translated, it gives CALWGENYYKKLF.

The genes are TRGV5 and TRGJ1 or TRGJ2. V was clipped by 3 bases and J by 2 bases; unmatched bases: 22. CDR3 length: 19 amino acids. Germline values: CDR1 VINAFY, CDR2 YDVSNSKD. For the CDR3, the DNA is TGTGCCACCTGGGACGGCTCAGGACCCCCCCGGTGGTATTATTATAAGAAACTCTTT. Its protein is CATWDGSGPPRWYYYKKLF.

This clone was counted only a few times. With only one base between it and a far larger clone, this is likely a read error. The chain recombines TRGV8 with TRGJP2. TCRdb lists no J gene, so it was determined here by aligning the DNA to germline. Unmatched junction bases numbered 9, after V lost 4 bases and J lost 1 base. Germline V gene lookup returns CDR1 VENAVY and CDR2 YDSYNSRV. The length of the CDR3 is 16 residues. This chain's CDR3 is CATWDRRSSSDWIKTF. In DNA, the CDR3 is TGTGCCACCTGGGACAGGCGGTCTAGTAGTGATTGGATCAAGACGTTT.

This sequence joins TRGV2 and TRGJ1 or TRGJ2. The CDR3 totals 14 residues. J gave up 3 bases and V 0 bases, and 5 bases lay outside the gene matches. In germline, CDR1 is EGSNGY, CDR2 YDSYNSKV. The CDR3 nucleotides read TGTGCCACCTGGGACGGGTCCTCTTATTATAAGAAACTCTTT. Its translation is CATWDGSSYYKKLF.

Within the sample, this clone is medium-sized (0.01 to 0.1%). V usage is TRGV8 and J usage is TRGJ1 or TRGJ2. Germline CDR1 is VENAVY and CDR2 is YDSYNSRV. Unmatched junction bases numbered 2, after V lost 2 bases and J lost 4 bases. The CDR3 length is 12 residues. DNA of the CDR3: TGTGCCACCTGGGATAACTATTATAAGAAACTCTTT. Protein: CATWDNYYKKLF.

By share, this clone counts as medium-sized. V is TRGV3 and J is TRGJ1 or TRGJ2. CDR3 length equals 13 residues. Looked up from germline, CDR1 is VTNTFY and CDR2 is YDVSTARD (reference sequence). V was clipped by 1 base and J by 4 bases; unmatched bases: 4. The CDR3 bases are TGTGCCACCTGGGACAGACGGTATTATAAGAAACTCTTT. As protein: CATWDRRYYKKLF.

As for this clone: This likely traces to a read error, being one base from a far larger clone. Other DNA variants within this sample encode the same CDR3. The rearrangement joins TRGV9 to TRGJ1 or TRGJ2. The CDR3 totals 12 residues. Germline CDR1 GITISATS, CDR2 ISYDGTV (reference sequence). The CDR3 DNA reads TGTGCCCTGTGGGAGCTTTATTATAAGAAACTCTTT. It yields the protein CALWELYYKKLF.

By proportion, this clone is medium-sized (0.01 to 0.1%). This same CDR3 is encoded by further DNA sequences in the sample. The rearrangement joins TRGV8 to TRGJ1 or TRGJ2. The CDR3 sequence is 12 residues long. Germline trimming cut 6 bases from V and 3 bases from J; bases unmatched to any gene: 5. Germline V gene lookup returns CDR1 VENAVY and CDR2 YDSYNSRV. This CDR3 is CATWTPYYKKLF. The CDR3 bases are TGTGCCACCTGGACCCCTTATTATAAGAAACTCTTT.

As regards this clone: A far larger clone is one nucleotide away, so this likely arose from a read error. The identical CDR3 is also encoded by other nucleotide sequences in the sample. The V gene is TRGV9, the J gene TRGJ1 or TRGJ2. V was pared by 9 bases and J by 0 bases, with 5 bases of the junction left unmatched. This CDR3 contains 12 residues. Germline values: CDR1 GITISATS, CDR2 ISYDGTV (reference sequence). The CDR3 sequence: CALEVNYYKKLF. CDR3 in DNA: TGTGCCTTGGAAGTGAATTATTATAAGAAACTCTTT.

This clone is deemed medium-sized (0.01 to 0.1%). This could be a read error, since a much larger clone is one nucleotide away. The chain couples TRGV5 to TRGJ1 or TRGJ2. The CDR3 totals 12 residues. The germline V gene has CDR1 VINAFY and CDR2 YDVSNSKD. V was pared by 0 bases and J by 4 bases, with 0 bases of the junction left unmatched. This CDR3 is CATWDRYYKKLF. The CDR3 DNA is TGTGCCACCTGGGACAGGTATTATAAGAAACTCTTT.

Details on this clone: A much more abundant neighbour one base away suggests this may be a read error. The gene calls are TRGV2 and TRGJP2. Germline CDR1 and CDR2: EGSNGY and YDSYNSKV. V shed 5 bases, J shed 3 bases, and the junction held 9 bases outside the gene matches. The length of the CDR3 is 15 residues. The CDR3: CATWGGLRSDWIKTF. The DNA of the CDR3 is TGTGCCACCTGGGGCGGCCTCCGTAGTGATTGGATCAAGACGTTT.

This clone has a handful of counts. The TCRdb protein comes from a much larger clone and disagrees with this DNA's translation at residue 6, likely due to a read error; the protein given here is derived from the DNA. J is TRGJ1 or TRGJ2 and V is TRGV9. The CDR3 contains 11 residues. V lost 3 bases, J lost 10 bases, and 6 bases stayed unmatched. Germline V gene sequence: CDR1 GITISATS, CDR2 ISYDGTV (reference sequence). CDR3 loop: CALWEHLKKLF. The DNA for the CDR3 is TGTGCCTTGTGGGAGCATCTCAAGAAACTCTTT.

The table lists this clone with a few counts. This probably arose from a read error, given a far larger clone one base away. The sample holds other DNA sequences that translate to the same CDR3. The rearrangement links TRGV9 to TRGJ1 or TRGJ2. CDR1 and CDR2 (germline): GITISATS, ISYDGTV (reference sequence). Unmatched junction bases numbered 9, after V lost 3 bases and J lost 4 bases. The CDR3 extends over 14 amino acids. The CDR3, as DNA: TGTGCCTTGTGGGAGCCAGCCCTGTATTATAAGAAACTCTTT. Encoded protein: CALWEPALYYKKLF.

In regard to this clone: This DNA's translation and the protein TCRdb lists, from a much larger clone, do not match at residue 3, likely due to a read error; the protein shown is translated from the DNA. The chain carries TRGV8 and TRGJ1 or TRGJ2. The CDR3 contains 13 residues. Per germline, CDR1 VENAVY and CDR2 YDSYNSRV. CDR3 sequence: CAAWDRPGYKKLF. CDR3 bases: TGTGCCGCCTGGGATAGGCCGGGATATAAGAAACTCTTT.

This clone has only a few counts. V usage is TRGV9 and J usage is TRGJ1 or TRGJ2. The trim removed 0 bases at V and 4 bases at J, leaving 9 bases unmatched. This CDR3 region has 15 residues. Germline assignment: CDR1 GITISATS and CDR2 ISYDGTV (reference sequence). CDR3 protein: CALWEVRRGYYKKLF. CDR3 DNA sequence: TGTGCCTTGTGGGAGGTGCGCAGAGGATATTATAAGAAACTCTTT.

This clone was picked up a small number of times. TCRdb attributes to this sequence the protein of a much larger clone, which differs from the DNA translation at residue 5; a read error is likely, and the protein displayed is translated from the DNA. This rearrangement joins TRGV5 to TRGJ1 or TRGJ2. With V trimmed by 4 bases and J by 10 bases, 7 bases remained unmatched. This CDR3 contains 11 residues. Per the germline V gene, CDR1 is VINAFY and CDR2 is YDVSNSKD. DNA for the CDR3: TGTGCCACCTGGGAGAGAATAAAGAAACTCTTT. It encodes CATWERIKKLF.

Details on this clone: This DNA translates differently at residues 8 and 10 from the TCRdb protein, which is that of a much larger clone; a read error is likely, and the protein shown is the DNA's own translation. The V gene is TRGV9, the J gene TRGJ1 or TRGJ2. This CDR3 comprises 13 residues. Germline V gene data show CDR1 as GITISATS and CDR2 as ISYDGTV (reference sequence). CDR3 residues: CALWEVRGYRKLF. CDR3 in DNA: TGTGCCTTGTGGGAGGTGCGTGGTTATAGGAAACTCTTT.

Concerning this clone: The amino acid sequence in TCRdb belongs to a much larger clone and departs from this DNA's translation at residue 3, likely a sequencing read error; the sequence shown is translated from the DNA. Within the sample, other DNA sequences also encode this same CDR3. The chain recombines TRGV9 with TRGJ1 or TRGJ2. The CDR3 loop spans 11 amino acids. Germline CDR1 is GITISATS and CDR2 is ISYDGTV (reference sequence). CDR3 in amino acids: CAWWEAYKKLF. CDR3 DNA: TGTGCCTGGTGGGAGGCTTATAAGAAACTCTTT.

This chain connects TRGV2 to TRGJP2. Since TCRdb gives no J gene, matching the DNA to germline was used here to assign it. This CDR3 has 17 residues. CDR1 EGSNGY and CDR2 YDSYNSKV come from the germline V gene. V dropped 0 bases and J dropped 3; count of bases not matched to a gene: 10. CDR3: CATWDGLPSGSDWIKTF. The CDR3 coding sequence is TGTGCCACCTGGGACGGGCTGCCTTCGGGTAGTGATTGGATCAAGACGTTT.

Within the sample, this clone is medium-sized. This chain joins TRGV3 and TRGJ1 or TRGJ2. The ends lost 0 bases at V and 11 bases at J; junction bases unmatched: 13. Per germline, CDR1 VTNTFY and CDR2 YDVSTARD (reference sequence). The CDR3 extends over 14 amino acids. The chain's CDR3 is CATWDRRLYLEKLF. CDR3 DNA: TGTGCCACCTGGGACAGGCGGCTGTATTTGGAGAAACTCTTT.

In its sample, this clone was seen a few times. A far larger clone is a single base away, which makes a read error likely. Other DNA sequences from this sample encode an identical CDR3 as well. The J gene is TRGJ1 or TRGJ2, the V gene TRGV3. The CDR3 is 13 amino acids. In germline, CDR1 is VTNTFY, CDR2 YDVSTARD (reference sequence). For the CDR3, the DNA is TGTGCCACCTGGGACAGGCGGGGTTATAAGAAACTATTT. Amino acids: CATWDRRGYKKLF.

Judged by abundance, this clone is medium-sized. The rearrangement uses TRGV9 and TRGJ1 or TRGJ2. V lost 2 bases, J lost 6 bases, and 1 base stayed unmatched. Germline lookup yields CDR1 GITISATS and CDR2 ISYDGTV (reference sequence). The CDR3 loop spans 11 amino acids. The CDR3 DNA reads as TGTGCCTTGTGGGAGGGTTATAAGAAACTCTTT. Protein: CALWEGYKKLF.

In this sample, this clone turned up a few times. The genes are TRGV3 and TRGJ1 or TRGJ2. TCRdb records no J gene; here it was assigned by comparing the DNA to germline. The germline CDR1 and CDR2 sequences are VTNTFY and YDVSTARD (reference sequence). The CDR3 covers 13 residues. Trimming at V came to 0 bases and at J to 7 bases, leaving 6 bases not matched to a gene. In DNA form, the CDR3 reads TGTGCCACCTGGGACAGGGGTCGGTATAAGAAACTCTTT. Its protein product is CATWDRGRYKKLF.

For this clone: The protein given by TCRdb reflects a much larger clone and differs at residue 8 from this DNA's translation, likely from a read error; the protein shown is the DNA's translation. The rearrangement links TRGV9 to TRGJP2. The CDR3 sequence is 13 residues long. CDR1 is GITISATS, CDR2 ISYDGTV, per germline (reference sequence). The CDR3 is CALWSSSGWIKTF. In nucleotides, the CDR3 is TGTGCCTTGTGGAGTAGTAGTGGTTGGATCAAGACGTTT.

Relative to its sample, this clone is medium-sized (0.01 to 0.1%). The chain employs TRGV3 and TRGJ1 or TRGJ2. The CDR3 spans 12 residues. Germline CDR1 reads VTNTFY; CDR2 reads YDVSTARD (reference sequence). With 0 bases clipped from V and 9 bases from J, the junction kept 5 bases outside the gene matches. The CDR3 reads CATWDRRAKKLF. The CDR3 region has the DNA TGTGCCACCTGGGACAGGCGGGCTAAGAAACTCTTT.

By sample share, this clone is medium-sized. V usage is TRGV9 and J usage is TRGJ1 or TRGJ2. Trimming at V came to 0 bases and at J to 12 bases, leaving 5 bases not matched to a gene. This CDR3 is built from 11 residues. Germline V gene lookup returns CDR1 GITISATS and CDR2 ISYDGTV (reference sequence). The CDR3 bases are TGTGCCTTGTGGGAGGTGCAGAGGAAACTCTTT. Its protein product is CALWEVQRKLF.

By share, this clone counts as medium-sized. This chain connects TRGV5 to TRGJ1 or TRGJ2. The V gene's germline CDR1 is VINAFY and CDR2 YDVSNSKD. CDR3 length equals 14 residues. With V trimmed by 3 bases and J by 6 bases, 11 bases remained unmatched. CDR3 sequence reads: CATWDRPRRYKKLF. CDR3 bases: TGTGCCACCTGGGACCGACCTAGGCGTTATAAGAAACTCTTT.